This entry lists 29 T cell receptor beta chains sequenced from one sample in a study of PD-1 blockade in mismatch repair-deficient tumors (dated by TCRdb to 2015 to 2018). Library preparation employed the immunoSEQ multiplex PCR assay. Here the immuneACCESS table is served through TCRdb, limited to in-frame sequences with V and J called. Missing clones are a known gap in these copies; in checked studies unresolved V genes cover under half, and the rest lacks a known reason. The sample has tens of thousands of clones on record, 81% of them singletons. About 2.4% of the sample comes from the top ten. Reading the label with the study, this specimen's time point is: peripheral blood 12 weeks after first pembrolizumab dose. Specimen: peripheral blood, collected 12 weeks after starting pembrolizumab. These receptors came from an adult with mismatch repair-deficient cancer.

This clone showed up just once. This chain connects TRBV19 to TRBJ1-5; 7 bases match TRBD1. The CDR3 is made up of 16 amino acids. Per the germline V gene, CDR1 is LNHDA and CDR2 is SQIVND (reference sequence). J was trimmed by 4 bases and V by 3 bases; bases with no gene match: 9. CDR3: CASSIGTEASNQPQHF. CDR3 in DNA: TGTGCCAGTAGTATTGGGACAGAGGCATCAAATCAGCCCCAGCATTTT.

The V and J genes are TRBV18 and TRBJ2-2; 10 positions match TRBD1. The CDR3 sequence is 16 residues long. Per the germline V gene, CDR1 is KGHSH and CDR2 is LQKENI. Trimming removed 1 base from V and 4 bases from J; junction bases left unmatched: 3. CDR3 amino acids: CASSPLGQGGTGELFF. The CDR3 DNA is TGTGCCAGCTCACCACTCGGACAGGGGGGCACCGGGGAGCTGTTTTTT.

The V gene is TRBV6-5, the J gene TRBJ2-1, with D maybe TRBD2 (5 bases). Trimming removed 0 bases from V and 8 bases from J, with 11 bases in between. Germline V gene sequence: CDR1 MNHEY, CDR2 SVGAGI. The CDR3 has 14 amino acids. The CDR3 sequence: CASSYSTSLHEQFF. DNA for the CDR3: TGTGCCAGCAGTTACTCTACTAGTCTCCATGAGCAGTTCTTC.

The V gene is TRBV5-1, the J gene TRBJ2-1; 9 bases fit TRBD1. Germline values: CDR1 SGHRS, CDR2 YFSETQ. The length of the CDR3 is 15 residues. V shed 4 bases and J 1 base; nucleotides not matched to a gene: 3. As DNA, the CDR3 is TGCGCCAGCAGCGCCGGACAGGGGTCCTACAATGAGCAGTTCTTC. This gives the protein CASSAGQGSYNEQFF.

The table lists this clone with a few counts. The V gene is TRBV7-2, the J gene TRBJ2-1; 7 bases are shared with TRBD2. From germline, CDR1 is SGHTA and CDR2 FQGNSA. The length of the CDR3 is 16 residues. V was pared by 1 base and J by 4 bases, with 7 bases of the junction left unmatched. CDR3 residues: CASSLVRLAVYNEQFF. CDR3 DNA: TGTGCCAGCAGCTTAGTCAGGCTAGCGGTTTACAATGAGCAGTTCTTC.

V is TRBV6-5 and J is TRBJ1-1; D is unresolved. This CDR3 comprises 15 residues. The V and J ends lost 6 bases and 4 bases respectively, with 18 bases between them. Germline assignment: CDR1 MNHEY and CDR2 SVGAGI. As DNA, the CDR3 is TGTGCCAGCAGCCCGGACCGAGGCGGGTTCACTGAAGCTTTCTTT. Amino acid sequence: CASSPDRGGFTEAFF.

In nucleotides, the CDR3 is TGTGCCAGCAGCTCCGCCAGCGGGAGAAATTACAATGAGCAGTTCTTC. This encodes CASSSASGRNYNEQFF. The V call is TRBV7-9, the J call TRBJ2-1; the match to TRBD2 covers 8 bases. Trimming took 4 bases from V and 4 from J; bases not matched to a gene: 9. This CDR3 contains 16 residues. The germline gives CDR1 SEHNR, CDR2 FQNEAQ (reference sequence).

This sequence joins TRBV2 and TRBJ2-7; 14 bases fit TRBD2. Looked up from germline, CDR1 is SNHLY and CDR2 is FYNNEI. V shed 8 bases and J 3 bases; nucleotides not matched to a gene: 6. CDR3 length: 15 amino acids. CDR3 sequence reads: CASATSGRANYEQYF. As DNA, the CDR3 is TGTGCCAGCGCGACTAGCGGGAGGGCCAACTACGAGCAGTACTTC.

The chain joins TRBV27 to TRBJ1-3; 7 nucleotides agree with TRBD1. CDR1 MNHEY and CDR2 SMNVEV come from the germline V gene (reference sequence). This CDR3 contains 16 residues. Trimming cost V 5 bases and J 3 bases; bases outside gene matches: 10. The CDR3 DNA is TGTGCCAGCAGTCCTCGACAGGGAGATAGTGGAAACACCATATATTTT. This gives the protein CASSPRQGDSGNTIYF.

This sequence joins TRBV4-3 and TRBJ1-4; D may be TRBD1 (5 bases). This CDR3 comprises 17 residues. V was pared by 0 bases and J by 4 bases, with 15 bases between. Per germline, CDR1 LGHNA and CDR2 YSLEER. The CDR3 loop reads CASSQDRTAGGNEKLFF. In nucleotides, the CDR3 is TGCGCCAGCAGCCAAGATAGGACGGCTGGGGGTAATGAAAAACTGTTTTTT.

Notes on this clone: The sample has other DNA sequences that encode this CDR3 too. This CDR3 reads CASSLYSYNEQFF. DNA of the CDR3: TGTGCCAGCAGTTTATACAGTTACAATGAGCAGTTCTTC. V usage is TRBV27 and J usage is TRBJ2-1; no reliable D call. Germline assignment: CDR1 MNHEY and CDR2 SMNVEV (reference sequence). This CDR3 has 13 amino acids. Trimming took off 1 base at V and 4 bases at J, with 5 bases between the two ends.

This chain connects TRBV6-5 to TRBJ2-7; perhaps TRBD2 as D (6 bases). CDR1 and CDR2 from the germline V gene are MNHEY and SVGAGI. This CDR3 comprises 16 residues. The germline V and J ends were trimmed by 0 bases and 4 bases, with 16 bases remaining between them. The CDR3 loop is CASSYSIGGGLYEQYF. As DNA, the CDR3 is TGTGCCAGCAGTTACTCGATAGGCGGAGGGCTTTACGAGCAGTACTTC.

This clone was observed a few times. The chain combines TRBV19 with TRBJ2-7; unclear D gene. Germline V gene data show CDR1 as LNHDA and CDR2 as SQIVND (reference sequence). The CDR3 has 13 amino acids. V shed 0 bases and J shed 3 bases, with 6 bases lying between them. The CDR3 region has the DNA TGTGCCAGTAGTATAGATCTTGGCTACGAGCAGTACTTC. Translation: CASSIDLGYEQYF.

The chain combines TRBV15 with TRBJ2-5; possible D gene TRBD2, 6 bases. Germline V gives CDR1 LNHNV, CDR2 YYDKDF (reference sequence). This CDR3 has 17 residues. Trimming removed 0 bases at V and 4 bases at J, with 18 bases between. CDR3 bases: TGTGCCACCAGCAGAGATATTATTCGGGGGTTAGGAGAGACCCAGTACTTC. The encoded protein is CATSRDIIRGLGETQYF.

A few counts support this clone. The chain uses TRBV6-5 and TRBJ2-3, with 8 positions matching TRBD2. V dropped 6 bases and J dropped 5; count of bases not matched to a gene: 7. Germline V CDR1 and CDR2: MNHEY, SVGAGI. The CDR3 has 14 amino acids. The CDR3 region is CASRRAGVEDTQYF. The CDR3 DNA follows: TGTGCCAGCAGAAGAGCGGGAGTTGAAGATACGCAGTATTTT.

The genes are TRBV7-9 and TRBJ1-2; unclear D gene. This CDR3 contains 12 residues. Trimming removed 5 bases at V and 9 bases at J, with 13 bases between. The germline V gene has CDR1 SEHNR and CDR2 FQNEAQ (reference sequence). The CDR3 region is CASSPGPISYTF. DNA of the CDR3: TGTGCCAGCAGCCCCGGACCGATCAGCTACACCTTC.

The chain is built from TRBV6-5 and TRBJ1-1, with D possibly matching TRBD1 (5 bases). Germline loops: CDR1 MNHEY, CDR2 SVGAGI. Trimming shortened V by 6 bases and J by 2 bases, and 10 bases separated the two germline ends. The CDR3 is 13 residues long. Here the CDR3 reads CASSYGTNTEAFF. CDR3 sequence (DNA): TGTGCCAGCAGCTACGGGACTAACACTGAAGCTTTCTTT.

The chain combines TRBV9 with TRBJ2-2, with D maybe TRBD1 (5 bases). Trimming pared 5 bases from V and 4 bases from J, leaving 12 bases between. There are 14 residues in the CDR3. The germline V gene has CDR1 SGDLS and CDR2 YYNGEE. CDR3 sequence: CASRSGFSTGELFF. CDR3 DNA: TGTGCCAGCAGGTCAGGGTTTAGCACCGGGGAGCTGTTTTTT.

The chain has TRBV7-9 and TRBJ1-1; D not certain. The CDR3 covers 15 residues. From germline, CDR1 is SEHNR and CDR2 FQNEAQ (reference sequence). With 4 bases removed from V and 6 bases from J, the gap between germline ends came to 18 bases. DNA for the CDR3: TGTGCCAGCAGCTCGGAGTTGAGTTTTTATGCTGAAGCTTTCTTT. Its protein is CASSSELSFYAEAFF.

J is TRBJ2-7 and V is TRBV7-9; D gene ambiguous. The V gene's germline CDR1 is SEHNR and CDR2 FQNEAQ (reference sequence). Trimming cost V 1 base and J 0 bases, with 16 bases left between them. The CDR3 has 17 amino acids. The CDR3 sequence: CASSLVVGSGISYEQYF. For the CDR3, the DNA is TGTGCCAGCAGCTTAGTAGTGGGGTCAGGAATCTCCTACGAGCAGTACTTC.

The V call is TRBV28, the J call TRBJ2-7, with D maybe TRBD1 (6 bases). Trimming took 10 bases from V and 2 from J, leaving 12 bases between them. This CDR3 is built from 12 residues. Germline CDR1 is MDHEN and CDR2 is SYDVKM. In DNA, the CDR3 is TGTGCCACCACCAGGACAGCCTACGAGCAGTACTTC. It yields the protein CATTRTAYEQYF.

V gene TRBV2 combines with J gene TRBJ2-3; TRBD2 agrees at 13 bases. V gave up 5 bases and J gave up 8 bases; unmatched junction bases: 10. Per germline, CDR1 SNHLY and CDR2 FYNNEI. The CDR3 has 16 amino acids. DNA for the CDR3: TGTGCCAGCAGTCTTGGGACTAGCGGGACTTCCGCTACGCAGTATTTT. Protein product: CASSLGTSGTSATQYF.

The chain employs TRBV11-2 and TRBJ2-2; D unresolved. V gave up 1 base and J gave up 4 bases, with 16 bases separating them. Germline lookup yields CDR1 SGHAT and CDR2 FQNNGV. The CDR3 is made up of 17 amino acids. The CDR3: CASSLVRWTNFTGELFF. Written as DNA, the CDR3 is TGTGCCAGCAGCTTAGTTAGGTGGACCAACTTCACCGGGGAGCTGTTTTTT.

This clone has just a few counts. The chain employs TRBV19 and TRBJ2-1, with D possibly being TRBD2 (5 bases). The CDR3 is 16 residues long. CDR1 is LNHDA and CDR2 is SQIVND in the germline V gene (reference sequence). V was pared by 1 base and J by 3 bases, with 13 bases between. The CDR3 region has the DNA TGTGCCAGTAGTATAGGAGGGTTTCGGCTCTACAATGAGCAGTTCTTC. Translated, it gives CASSIGGFRLYNEQFF.

The V gene is TRBV5-1, the J gene TRBJ2-7, with TRBD1 matching 8 bases. CDR1 and CDR2 from the germline V gene are SGHRS and YFSETQ. This CDR3 is built from 13 residues. Trimming at V came to 0 bases and at J to 4 bases, leaving 0 bases not matched to a gene. CDR3 region: CASSLDRGYEQYF. CDR3 DNA sequence: TGCGCCAGCAGCTTGGACAGGGGGTACGAGCAGTACTTC.

The chain has TRBV6-5 and TRBJ1-1; tentatively, D is TRBD1 (6 bases). The CDR3 length is 13 residues. The germline V and J ends were trimmed by 7 bases and 6 bases, with 15 bases remaining between them. The germline V gene has CDR1 MNHEY and CDR2 SVGAGI. The CDR3 nucleotides are TGTGCCAGCACAGAGGACAGCGGCGCTGAAGCTTTCTTT. Translated, it gives CASTEDSGAEAFF.

The chain carries TRBV19 and TRBJ2-4; D could derive from TRBD1 or TRBD2 (6 bases each). Germline-derived CDR1 and CDR2 are LNHDA and SQIVND (reference sequence). V was cut by 5 bases and J by 9 bases, with 20 bases left in between. This CDR3 comprises 15 residues. CDR3 nucleotides: TGTGCCAGTAGTTCACACAGGGAGGTTGGGGGCATTCAGTACTTC. Residues: CASSSHREVGGIQYF.

The chain joins TRBV7-9 to TRBJ2-3; 9 positions match TRBD2. The V gene's germline CDR1 is SEHNR and CDR2 FQNEAQ (reference sequence). The trim removed 6 bases at V and 0 bases at J, leaving 4 bases unmatched. This CDR3 comprises 15 residues. CDR3 bases: TGTGCCAGCAGTCTAGCGGGAAAGAGCACAGATACGCAGTATTTT. Its protein is CASSLAGKSTDTQYF.

The chain employs TRBV20-1 and TRBJ1-1, with D perhaps TRBD1 (5 bases). The V gene's germline CDR1 is DFQATT and CDR2 SNEGSKA (reference sequence). The CDR3 is made up of 10 amino acids. CDR3 coding DNA: TGCAGGGTAGGGGAAACTGAAGCTTTCTTT. Its translation is CRVGETEAFF.